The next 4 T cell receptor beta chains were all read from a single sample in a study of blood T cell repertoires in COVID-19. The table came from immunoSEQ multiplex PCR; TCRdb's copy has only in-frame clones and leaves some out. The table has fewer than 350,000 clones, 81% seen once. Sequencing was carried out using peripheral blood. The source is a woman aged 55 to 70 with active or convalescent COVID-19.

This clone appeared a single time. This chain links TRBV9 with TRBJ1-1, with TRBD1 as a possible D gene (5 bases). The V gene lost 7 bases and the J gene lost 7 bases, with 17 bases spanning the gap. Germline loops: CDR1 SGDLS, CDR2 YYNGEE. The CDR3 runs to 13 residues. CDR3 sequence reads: CASGGGETREAFF. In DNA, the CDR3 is TGTGCCAGCGGTGGGGGGGAAACGCGTGAAGCTTTCTTT.

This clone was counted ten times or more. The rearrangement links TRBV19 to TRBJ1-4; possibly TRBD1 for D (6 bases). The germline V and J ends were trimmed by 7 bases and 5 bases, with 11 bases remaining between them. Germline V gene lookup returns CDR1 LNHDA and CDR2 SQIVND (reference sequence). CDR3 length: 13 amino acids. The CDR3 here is CASMPQGNEKLFF. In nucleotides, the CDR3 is TGTGCCAGTATGCCACAGGGAAATGAAAAACTGTTTTTT.

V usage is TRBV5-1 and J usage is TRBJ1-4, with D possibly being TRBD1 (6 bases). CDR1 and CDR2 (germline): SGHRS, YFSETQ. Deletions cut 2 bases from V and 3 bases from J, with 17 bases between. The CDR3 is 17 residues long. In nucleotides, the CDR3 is TGCGCCAGCAGCTTATTACCCGCCAGGGGATCTAATGAAAAACTGTTTTTT. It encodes CASSLLPARGSNEKLFF.

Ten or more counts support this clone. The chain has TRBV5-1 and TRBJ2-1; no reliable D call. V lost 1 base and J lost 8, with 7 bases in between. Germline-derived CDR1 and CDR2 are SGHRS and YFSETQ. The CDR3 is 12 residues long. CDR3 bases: TGCGCCAGCAGCTTGATAAGCGATGAGCAGTTCTTC. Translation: CASSLISDEQFF.